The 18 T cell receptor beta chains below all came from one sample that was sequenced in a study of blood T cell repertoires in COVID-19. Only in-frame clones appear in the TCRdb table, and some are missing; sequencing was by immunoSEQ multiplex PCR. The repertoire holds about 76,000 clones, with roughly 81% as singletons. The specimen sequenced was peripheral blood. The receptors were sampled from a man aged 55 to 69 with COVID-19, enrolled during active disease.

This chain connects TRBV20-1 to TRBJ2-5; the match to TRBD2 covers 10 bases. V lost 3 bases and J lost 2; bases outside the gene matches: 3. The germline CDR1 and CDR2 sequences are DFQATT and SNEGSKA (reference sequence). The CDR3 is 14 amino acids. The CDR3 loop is CSASVTSGQETQYF. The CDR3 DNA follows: TGCAGTGCTAGTGTGACTAGCGGGCAAGAGACCCAGTACTTC.

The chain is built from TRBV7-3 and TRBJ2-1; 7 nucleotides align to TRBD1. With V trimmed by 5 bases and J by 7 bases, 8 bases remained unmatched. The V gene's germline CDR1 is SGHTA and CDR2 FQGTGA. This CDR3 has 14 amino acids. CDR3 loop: CASSPGTVRNEQFF. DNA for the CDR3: TGTGCCAGCAGCCCCGGGACAGTGAGGAATGAGCAGTTCTTC.

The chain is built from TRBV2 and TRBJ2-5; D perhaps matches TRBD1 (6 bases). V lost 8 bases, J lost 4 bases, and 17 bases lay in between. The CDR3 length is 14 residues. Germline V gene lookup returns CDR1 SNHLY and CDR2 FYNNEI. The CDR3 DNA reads TGTGCCAGCCACGAGGGGACACGGACAGAGACCCAGTACTTC. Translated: CASHEGTRTETQYF.

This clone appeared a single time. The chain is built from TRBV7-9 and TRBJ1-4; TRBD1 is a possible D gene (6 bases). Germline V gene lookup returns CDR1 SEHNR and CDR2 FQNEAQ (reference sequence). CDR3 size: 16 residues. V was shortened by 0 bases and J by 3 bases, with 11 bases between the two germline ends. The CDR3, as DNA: TGTGCCAGCAGCTTAGCGGGGGCAGGGGCTAATGAAAAACTGTTTTTT. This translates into CASSLAGAGANEKLFF.

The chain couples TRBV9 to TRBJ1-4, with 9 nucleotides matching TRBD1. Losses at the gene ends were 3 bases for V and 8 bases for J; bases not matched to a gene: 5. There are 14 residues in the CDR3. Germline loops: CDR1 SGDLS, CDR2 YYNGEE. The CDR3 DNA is TGTGCCAGCAGCGCCGGGACAGGGCTCGAAAAACTGTTTTTT. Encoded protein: CASSAGTGLEKLFF.

CDR3: CASSPGQGAGGYTF. In DNA, the CDR3 is TGTGCCAGCAGCCCAGGACAGGGGGCCGGTGGCTACACCTTC. V and J are TRBV14 and TRBJ1-2; 11 bases map to TRBD1. Germline-derived CDR1 and CDR2 are SGHDN and FVKESK. The V and J ends lost 4 bases and 7 bases, in that order; junction bases with no gene match: 5. The CDR3 is made up of 14 amino acids.

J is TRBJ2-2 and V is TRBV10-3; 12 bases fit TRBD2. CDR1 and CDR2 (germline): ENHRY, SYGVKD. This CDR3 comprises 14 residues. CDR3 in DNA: TGTTTCCCACTAGCGGGAGGCTGCACCGGGGAGCTGTTTTTT. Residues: CFPLAGGCTGELFF.

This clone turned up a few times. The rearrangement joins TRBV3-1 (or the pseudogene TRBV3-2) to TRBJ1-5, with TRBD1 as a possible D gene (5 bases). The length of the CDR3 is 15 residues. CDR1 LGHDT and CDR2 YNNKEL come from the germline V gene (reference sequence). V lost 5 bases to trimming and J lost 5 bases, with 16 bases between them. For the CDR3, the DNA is TGTGCCAGCAGCAAAAAAATCGGGGGGGATCAGCCCCAGCATTTT. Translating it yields CASSKKIGGDQPQHF.

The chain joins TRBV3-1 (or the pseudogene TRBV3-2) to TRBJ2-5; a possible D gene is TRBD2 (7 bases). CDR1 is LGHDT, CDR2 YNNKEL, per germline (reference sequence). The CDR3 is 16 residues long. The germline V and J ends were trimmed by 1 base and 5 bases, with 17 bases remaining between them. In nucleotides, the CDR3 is TGTGCCAGCAGCCAAGTTGTGGGGGGGCTTAAGGAGACCCAGTACTTC. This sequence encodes CASSQVVGGLKETQYF.

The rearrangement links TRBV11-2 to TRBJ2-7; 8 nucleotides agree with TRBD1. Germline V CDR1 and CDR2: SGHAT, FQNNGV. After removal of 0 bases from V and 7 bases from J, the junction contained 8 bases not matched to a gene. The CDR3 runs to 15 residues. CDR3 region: CASSLDRQGALEQYF. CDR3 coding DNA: TGTGCCAGCAGCTTAGATCGGCAGGGGGCGCTTGAGCAGTACTTC.

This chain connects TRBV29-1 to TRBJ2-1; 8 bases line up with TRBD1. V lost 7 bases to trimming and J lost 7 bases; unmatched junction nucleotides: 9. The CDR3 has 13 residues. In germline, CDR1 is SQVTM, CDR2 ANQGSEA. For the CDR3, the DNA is TGCAGCGGCCTGTCCAACAGGGGGAATGAGCAGTTCTTC. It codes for CSGLSNRGNEQFF.

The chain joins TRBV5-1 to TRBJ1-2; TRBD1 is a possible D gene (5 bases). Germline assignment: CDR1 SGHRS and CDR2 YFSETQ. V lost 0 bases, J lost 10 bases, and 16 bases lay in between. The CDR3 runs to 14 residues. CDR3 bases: TGCGCCAGCAGCTTGGTTGACAGTGGAGAGGCCTACACCTTC. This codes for CASSLVDSGEAYTF.

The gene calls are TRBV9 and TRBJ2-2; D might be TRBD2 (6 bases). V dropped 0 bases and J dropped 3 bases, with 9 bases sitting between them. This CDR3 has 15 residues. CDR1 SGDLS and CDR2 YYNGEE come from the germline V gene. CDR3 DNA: TGTGCCAGCAGCGTAGCGGGAGAGCACACCGGGGAGCTGTTTTTT. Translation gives CASSVAGEHTGELFF.

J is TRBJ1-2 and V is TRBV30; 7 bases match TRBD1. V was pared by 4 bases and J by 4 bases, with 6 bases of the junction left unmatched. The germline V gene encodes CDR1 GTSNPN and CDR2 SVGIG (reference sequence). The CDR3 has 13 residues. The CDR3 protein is CAWTSDRPYGYTF. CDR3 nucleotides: TGTGCCTGGACCTCGGACAGGCCCTATGGCTACACCTTC.

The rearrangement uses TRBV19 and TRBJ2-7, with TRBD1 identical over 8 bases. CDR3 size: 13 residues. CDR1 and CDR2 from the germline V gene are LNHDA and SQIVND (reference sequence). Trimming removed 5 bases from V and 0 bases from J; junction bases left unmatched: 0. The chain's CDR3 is CASSGTGSYEQYF. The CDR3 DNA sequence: TGTGCCAGTAGTGGGACAGGCTCCTACGAGCAGTACTTC.

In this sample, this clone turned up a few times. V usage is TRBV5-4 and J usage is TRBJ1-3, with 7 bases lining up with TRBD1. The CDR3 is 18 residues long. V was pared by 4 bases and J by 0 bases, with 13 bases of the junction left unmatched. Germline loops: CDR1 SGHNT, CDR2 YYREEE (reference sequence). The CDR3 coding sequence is TGTGCCAGCAGCCTAAACAGGGACAGTTTCTTCTCTGGAAACACCATATATTTT. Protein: CASSLNRDSFFSGNTIYF. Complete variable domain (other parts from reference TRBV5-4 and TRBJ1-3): ETGVTQSPTHLIKTRGQQVTLRCSSQSGHNTVSWYQQALGQGPQFIFQYYREEENGRGNFPPRFSGLQFPNYSSELNVNALELDDSALYLCASSLNRDSFFSGNTIYFGEGSWLTVV.

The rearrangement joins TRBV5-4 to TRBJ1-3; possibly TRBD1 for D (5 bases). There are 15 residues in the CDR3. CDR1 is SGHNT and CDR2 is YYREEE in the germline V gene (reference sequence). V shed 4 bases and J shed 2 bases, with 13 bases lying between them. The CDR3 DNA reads TGTGCCAGCAGCCCCGCGGGGGGGGCTGGAAACACCATATATTTT. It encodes CASSPAGGAGNTIYF.

This CDR3 is CASSKTGGDQPQHF. The CDR3 coding sequence is TGTGCCAGCTCGAAGACAGGGGGCGACCAGCCCCAGCATTTT. The J gene is TRBJ1-5, the V gene TRBV18; 10 bases agree with TRBD1. With 6 bases clipped from V and 7 bases from J, the junction kept 6 bases outside the gene matches. The CDR3 is 14 amino acids. Per the germline V gene, CDR1 is KGHSH and CDR2 is LQKENI.